The clone carrying this T cell receptor beta chain appeared a few times. Residents of 24 US areas, aged about 18 to 95 years, made up the participants. Assignments of participants to cohorts depended upon their own reported clinical history. This entry is derived from a study of blood T cell repertoires in COVID-19. In the study overall: The samples span acute and convalescent COVID-19 from the United States, Italy and Spain. PBMCs, B-cell-depleted T cells, or T cells provided the cDNA or gDNA that made up the material.

V was pared by 0 bases and J by 7 bases, with 13 bases between. Germline lookup yields CDR1 SGHDT and CDR2 YYEEEE. This CDR3 region has 14 residues. Sequenced by immunoSEQ multiplex PCR; TCRdb stores in-frame clones only, minus some. The data show about 200,000 clones, about 77% seen once. What was sequenced was PBMCs or T cells enriched from blood (not recorded which). V and J are TRBV5-6 and TRBJ1-2; the D gene is possibly TRBD1 (6 bases). This TCR was recovered from a woman aged 45-65 years with acute COVID-19. The CDR3 coding sequence is TGTGCCAGCAGCTTGGTTACAGGGAGGGCTGGCTACACCTTC. Its translation is CASSLVTGRAGYTF. The whole variable domain, filled in from reference TRBV5-6 and TRBJ1-2, reads DAGVTQSPTHLIKTRGQQVTLRCSPKSGHDTVSWYQQALGQGPQFIFQYYEEEERQRGNFPDRFSGHQFPNYSSELNVNALLLGDSALYLCASSLVTGRAGYTFGSGTRLTVV.